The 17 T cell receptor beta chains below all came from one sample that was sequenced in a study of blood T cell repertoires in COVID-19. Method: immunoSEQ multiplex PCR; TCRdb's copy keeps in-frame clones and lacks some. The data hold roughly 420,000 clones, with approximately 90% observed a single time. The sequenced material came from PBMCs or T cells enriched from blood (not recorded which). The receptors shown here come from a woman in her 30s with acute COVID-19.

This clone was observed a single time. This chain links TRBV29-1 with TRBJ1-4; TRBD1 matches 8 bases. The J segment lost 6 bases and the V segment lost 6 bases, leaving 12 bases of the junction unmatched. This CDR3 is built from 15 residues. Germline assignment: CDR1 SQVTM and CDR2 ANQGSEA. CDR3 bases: TGCAGCGTGGGCATAACAGGGGGAAGGGATGAAAAACTGTTTTTT. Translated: CSVGITGGRDEKLFF.

The CDR3 reads CASSLAGGIGELFF. The DNA for the CDR3 is TGTGCCAGCAGCTTGGCCGGGGGGATCGGGGAGCTGTTTTTT. This chain connects TRBV5-5 to TRBJ2-2; 7 bases agree with TRBD2. The CDR3 sequence is 14 residues long. V shed 0 bases, J shed 7 bases, and the junction held 3 bases outside the gene matches. Germline V CDR1 and CDR2: SGHKS, YYEKEE (reference sequence). Filled out from reference TRBV5-5 and TRBJ2-2, the complete variable domain reads DAGVTQSPTHLIKTRGQQVTLRCSPISGHKSVSWYQQVLGQGPQFIFQYYEKEERGRGNFPDRFSARQFPNYSSELNVNALLLGDSALYLCASSLAGGIGELFFGEGSRLTVL.

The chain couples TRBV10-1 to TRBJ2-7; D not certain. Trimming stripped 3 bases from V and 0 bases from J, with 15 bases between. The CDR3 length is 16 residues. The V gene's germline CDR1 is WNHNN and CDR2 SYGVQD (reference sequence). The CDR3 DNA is TGCGCCAGCAGTGATCGAAATTTAGCAGCCTCCTACGAGCAGTACTTC. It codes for CASSDRNLAASYEQYF.

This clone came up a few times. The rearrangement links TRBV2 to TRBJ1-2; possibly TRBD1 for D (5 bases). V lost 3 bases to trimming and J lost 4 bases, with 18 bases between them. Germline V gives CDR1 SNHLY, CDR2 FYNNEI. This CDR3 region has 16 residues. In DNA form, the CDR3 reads TGTGCCAGCAGTGAGTGGGGCAGCCGCTTAGTCTATGGCTACACCTTC. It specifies CASSEWGSRLVYGYTF.

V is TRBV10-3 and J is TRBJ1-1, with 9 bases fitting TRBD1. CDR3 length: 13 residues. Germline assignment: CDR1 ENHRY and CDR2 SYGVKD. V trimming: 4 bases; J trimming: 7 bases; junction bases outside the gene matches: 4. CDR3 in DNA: TGTGCCATCAGTGGCTCGGGACAGGGTGAAGCTTTCTTT. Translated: CAISGSGQGEAFF.

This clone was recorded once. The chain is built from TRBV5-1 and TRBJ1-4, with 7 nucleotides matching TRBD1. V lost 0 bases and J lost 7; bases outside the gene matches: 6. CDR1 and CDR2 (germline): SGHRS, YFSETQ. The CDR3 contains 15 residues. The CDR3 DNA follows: TGCGCCAGCAGCTTGGGCCTCCCAGGGGGTGAAAAACTGTTTTTT. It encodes CASSLGLPGGEKLFF.

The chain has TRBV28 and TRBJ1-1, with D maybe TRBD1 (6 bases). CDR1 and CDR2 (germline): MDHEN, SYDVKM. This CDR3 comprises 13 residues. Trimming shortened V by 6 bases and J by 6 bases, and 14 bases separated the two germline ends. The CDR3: CASSHHGGPEAFF. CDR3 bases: TGTGCCAGCAGCCACCATGGGGGCCCTGAAGCTTTCTTT. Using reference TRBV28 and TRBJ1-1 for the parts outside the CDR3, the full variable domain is DVKVTQSSRYLVKRTGEKVFLECVQDMDHENMFWYRQDPGLGLRLIYFSYDVKMKEKGDIPEGYSVSREKKERFSLILESASTNQTSMYLCASSHHGGPEAFFGQGTRLTVV.

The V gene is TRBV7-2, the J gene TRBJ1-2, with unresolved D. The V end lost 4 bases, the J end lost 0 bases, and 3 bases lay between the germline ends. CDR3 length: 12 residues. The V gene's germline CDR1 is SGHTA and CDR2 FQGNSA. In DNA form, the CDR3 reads TGTGCCAGCAGCTCGTCTAACTATGGCTACACCTTC. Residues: CASSSSNYGYTF. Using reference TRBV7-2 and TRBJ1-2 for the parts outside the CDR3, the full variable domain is GAGVSQSPSNKVTEKGKDVELRCDPISGHTALYWYRQSLGQGLEFLIYFQGNSAPDKSGLPSDRFSAERTGGSVSTLTIQRTQQEDSAVYLCASSSSNYGYTFGSGTRLTVV.

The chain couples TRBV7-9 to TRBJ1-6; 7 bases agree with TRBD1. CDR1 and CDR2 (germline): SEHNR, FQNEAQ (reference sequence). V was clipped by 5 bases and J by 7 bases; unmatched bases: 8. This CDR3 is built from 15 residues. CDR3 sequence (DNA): TGTGCCAGCAGCCCCGGGGACAGAGGAAATTCACCCCTCCACTTT. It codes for CASSPGDRGNSPLHF.

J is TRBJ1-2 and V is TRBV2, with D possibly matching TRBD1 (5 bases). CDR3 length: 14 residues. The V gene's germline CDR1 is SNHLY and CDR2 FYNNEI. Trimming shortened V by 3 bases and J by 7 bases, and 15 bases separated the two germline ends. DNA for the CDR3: TGTGCCAGCAGTGATAGTACGGGGAGGGGTGGCTACACCTTC. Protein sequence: CASSDSTGRGGYTF.

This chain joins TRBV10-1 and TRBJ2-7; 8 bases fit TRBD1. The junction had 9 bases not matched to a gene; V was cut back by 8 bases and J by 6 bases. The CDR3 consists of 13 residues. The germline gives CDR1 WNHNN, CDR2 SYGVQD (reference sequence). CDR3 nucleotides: TGCGCCAGCTACGACAGGGGAGTGGGCGAGCAGTACTTC. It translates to CASYDRGVGEQYF.

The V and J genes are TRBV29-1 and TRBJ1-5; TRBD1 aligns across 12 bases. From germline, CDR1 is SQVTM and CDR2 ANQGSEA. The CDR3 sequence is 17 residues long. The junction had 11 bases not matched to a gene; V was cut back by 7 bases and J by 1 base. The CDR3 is CSAATGTGGASNQPQHF. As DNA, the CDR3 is TGCAGCGCTGCGACCGGGACAGGGGGCGCAAGCAATCAGCCCCAGCATTTT.

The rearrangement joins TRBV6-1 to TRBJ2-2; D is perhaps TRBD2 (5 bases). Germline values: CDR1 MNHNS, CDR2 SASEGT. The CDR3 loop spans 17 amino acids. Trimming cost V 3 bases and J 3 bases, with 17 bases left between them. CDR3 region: CASSDDSRTVDTGELFF. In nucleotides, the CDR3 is TGTGCCAGCAGTGATGATTCGCGGACTGTAGACACCGGGGAGCTGTTTTTT.

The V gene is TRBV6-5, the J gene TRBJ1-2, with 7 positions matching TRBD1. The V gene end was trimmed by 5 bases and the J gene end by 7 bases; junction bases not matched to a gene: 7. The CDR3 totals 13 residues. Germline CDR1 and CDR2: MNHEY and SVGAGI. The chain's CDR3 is CASSKQGFGGYTF. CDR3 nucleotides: TGTGCCAGCAGTAAACAGGGGTTCGGTGGCTACACCTTC.

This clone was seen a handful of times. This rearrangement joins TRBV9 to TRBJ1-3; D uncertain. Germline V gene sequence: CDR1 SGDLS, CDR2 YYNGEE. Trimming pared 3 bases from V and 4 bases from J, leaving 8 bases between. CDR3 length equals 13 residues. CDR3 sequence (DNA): TGTGCCAGCAGCGGGGAGGCCGGAAACACCATATATTTT. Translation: CASSGEAGNTIYF.

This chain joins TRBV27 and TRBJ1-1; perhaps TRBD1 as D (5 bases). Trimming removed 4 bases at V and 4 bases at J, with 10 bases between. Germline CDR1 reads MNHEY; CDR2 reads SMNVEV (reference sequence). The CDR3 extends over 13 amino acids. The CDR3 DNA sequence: TGTGCCAGCAGTTGGGGCACTGGCACTGAAGCTTTCTTT. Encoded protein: CASSWGTGTEAFF.

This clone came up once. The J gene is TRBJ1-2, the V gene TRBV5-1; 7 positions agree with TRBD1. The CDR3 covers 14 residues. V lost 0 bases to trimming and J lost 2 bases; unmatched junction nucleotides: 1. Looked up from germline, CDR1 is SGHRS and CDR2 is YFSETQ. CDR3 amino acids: CASSLAGGNYGYTF. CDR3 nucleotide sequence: TGCGCCAGCAGCTTGGCAGGGGGGAACTATGGCTACACCTTC.